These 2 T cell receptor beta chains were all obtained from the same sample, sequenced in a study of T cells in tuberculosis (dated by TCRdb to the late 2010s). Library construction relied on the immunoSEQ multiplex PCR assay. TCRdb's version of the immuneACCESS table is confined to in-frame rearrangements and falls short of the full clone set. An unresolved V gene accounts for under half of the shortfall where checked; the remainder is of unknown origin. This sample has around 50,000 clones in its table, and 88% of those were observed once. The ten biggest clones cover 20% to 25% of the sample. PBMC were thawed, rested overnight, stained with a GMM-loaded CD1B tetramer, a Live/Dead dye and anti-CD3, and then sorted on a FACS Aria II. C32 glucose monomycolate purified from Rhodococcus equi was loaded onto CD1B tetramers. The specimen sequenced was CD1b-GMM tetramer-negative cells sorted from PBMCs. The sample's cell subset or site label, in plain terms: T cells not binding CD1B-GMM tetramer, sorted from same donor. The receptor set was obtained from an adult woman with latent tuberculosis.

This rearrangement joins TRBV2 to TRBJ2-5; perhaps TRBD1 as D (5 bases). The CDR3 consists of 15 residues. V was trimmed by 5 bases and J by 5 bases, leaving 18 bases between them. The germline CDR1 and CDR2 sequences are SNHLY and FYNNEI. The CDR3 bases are TGTGCCAGCAGTCTAGAACAGGCTATCGGGGAGACCCAGTACTTC. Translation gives CASSLEQAIGETQYF.

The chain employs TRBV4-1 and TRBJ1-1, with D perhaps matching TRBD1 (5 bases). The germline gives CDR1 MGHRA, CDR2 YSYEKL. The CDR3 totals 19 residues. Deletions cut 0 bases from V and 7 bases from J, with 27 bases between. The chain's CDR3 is CASSQDGFRQGRVKVEAFF. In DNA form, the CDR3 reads TGCGCCAGCAGCCAAGATGGTTTTCGGCAGGGAAGAGTGAAAGTTGAAGCTTTCTTT.